These T cell receptor beta chains were read from a single sample in a study of CD8+ T cells in alopecia areata. Here immunoSEQ multiplex PCR was the method, and the copy in TCRdb shows in-frame clones only, minus some. The profile shows hundreds of thousands of clones, around 64% of them singletons. The sample was CD4+ T cells sorted from blood, taken at week 52, from a patient treated with tofacitinib. The source is a human donor with alopecia areata. Each CDR3 is given with its conserved first and last residue. A D gene is named only where the DNA matches it firmly. Clone size is not always given. Where it is, it says once, few, many or a class for expanded clones.

J gene	V gene	clone size	D gene	CDR3 length	CDR3 protein	CDR3 DNA
TRBJ2-7	TRBV5-1	few	TRBD1	14	CASSLGQGIGEQYF	TGCGCCAGCAGCTTGGGACAGGGGATCGGGGAGCAGTACTTC
TRBJ2-7	TRBV5-1	-	TRBD2	15	CASSLVAGHSYEQYF	TGCGCCAGCAGCTTGGTAGCGGGCCACTCCTACGAGCAGTACTTC
TRBJ1-1	TRBV4-1	few	-	13	CASRGPRDTEAFF	TGCGCCAGCAGGGGACCGCGGGACACTGAAGCTTTCTTT
TRBJ2-7	TRBV2	once	-	9	CASSEGQYF	TGTGCCAGCAGTGAAGGGCAGTACTTC
TRBJ2-5	TRBV7-2	-	-	14	CASSLVMEGETQYF	TGTGCCAGCAGCTTAGTGATGGAGGGAGAGACCCAGTACTTC
TRBJ2-3	TRBV30	-	-	13	CAWTRGSTDTQYF	TGTGCCTGGACGAGGGGAAGCACAGATACGCAGTATTTT
TRBJ2-1	TRBV7-2	once	-	15	CASSLAPGALNEQFF	TGTGCCAGCAGCTTAGCGCCCGGAGCGTTGAATGAGCAGTTCTTC
TRBJ2-3	TRBV25-1	-	TRBD2	15	CASSDPSGATDTQYF	TGTGCCAGCAGTGACCCTAGCGGGGCCACAGATACGCAGTATTTT
TRBJ2-5	TRBV7-2	-	TRBD2	15	CASSTWTSGTETQYF	TGTGCCAGCAGCACCTGGACTAGCGGGACGGAGACCCAGTACTTC
TRBJ2-7	TRBV11-2	-	-	11	CASSLHYEQYF	TGTGCCAGCAGCCTTCACTACGAGCAGTACTTC
TRBJ2-1	TRBV7-8	-	-	17	CASSSHRGIRSYNEQFF	TGTGCCAGCAGCTCCCACCGAGGAATCCGCTCCTACAATGAGCAGTTCTTC
TRBJ2-7	TRBV10-3	-	-	13	CAISPGQSYEQYF	TGTGCCATCAGTCCAGGACAGTCCTACGAGCAGTACTTC
TRBJ2-5	TRBV29-1	few	-	15	CSVGRDLLSTETQYF	TGCAGCGTCGGACGGGACCTTTTGAGCACAGAGACCCAGTACTTC
TRBJ1-2	TRBV27	-	-	13	CASSRYPQDGYTF	TGTGCCAGCAGTCGGTATCCCCAGGATGGCTACACCTTC
TRBJ1-1	TRBV25-1	many	-	13	CASQGRRETEAFF	TGTGCCAGCCAGGGTAGACGAGAGACTGAAGCTTTCTTT
TRBJ1-5	TRBV27	few	-	14	CASSPGASSQPQHF	TGTGCCAGCAGTCCCGGGGCTAGCAGTCAGCCCCAGCATTTT
TRBJ1-4	TRBV10-3	few	-	12	CAISDGNEKLFF	TGTGCCATCAGTGATGGTAATGAAAAACTGTTTTTT
TRBJ1-2	TRBV30	-	-	14	CAWRVGQGHYGYTF	TGTGCCTGGAGGGTAGGGCAGGGCCACTATGGCTACACCTTC
TRBJ2-6	TRBV30	-	-	13	CAWSTQLEIVLTF	TGTGCCTGGAGTACACAGCTGGAGATCGTCCTGACTTTC
TRBJ2-5	TRBV30	-	-	14	CAWSGGGAQETQYF	TGTGCCTGGAGCGGTGGGGGGGCCCAAGAGACCCAGTACTTC
TRBJ2-7	TRBV29-1	-	TRBD1	14	CSVGRDRASYEQYF	TGCAGCGTTGGCCGGGACAGGGCCTCCTACGAGCAGTACTTC
TRBJ2-1	TRBV20-1	once	-	9	CSARPEQFF	TGCAGTGCTAGGCCTGAGCAGTTCTTC
TRBJ1-4	TRBV29-1	few	-	14	CSVAGGSIQEKLFF	TGCAGCGTCGCCGGAGGGAGTATTCAGGAAAAACTGTTTTTT
TRBJ2-7	TRBV7-9	-	-	13	CASSSPGIEEQYF	TGTGCCAGCAGCTCCCCTGGGATTGAGGAGCAGTACTTC
TRBJ2-3	TRBV29-1	-	-	14	CSARRGTTTDTQYF	TGCAGCGCCCGGCGGGGTACTACCACAGATACGCAGTATTTT
TRBJ2-2	TRBV5-6	-	-	14	CASSFRSVGGELFF	TGTGCCAGCAGCTTCCGTAGTGTGGGCGGGGAGCTGTTTTTT
TRBJ1-6	TRBV27	-	-	14	CASSLRGGNSPLHF	TGTGCCAGCAGTTTAAGGGGGGGTAATTCACCCCTCCACTTT
TRBJ2-7	TRBV25-1	-	TRBD1	13	CASTTGGWYEQYF	TGTGCCAGCACCACAGGGGGCTGGTACGAGCAGTACTTC
TRBJ1-1	TRBV30	-	-	12	CAWAQGHTEAFF	TGTGCCTGGGCCCAAGGGCACACTGAAGCTTTCTTT
TRBJ2-7	TRBV6-6	-	TRBD1	16	CASSYDQRTGSYEQYF	TGTGCCAGCAGTTACGACCAGAGGACAGGCTCCTACGAGCAGTACTTC
TRBJ1-3	TRBV7-2	-	-	13	CASSLEVRNTIYF	TGTGCCAGCAGCTTAGAGGTGCGAAACACCATATATTTT
TRBJ1-1	TRBV4-3	-	TRBD1	15	CASSPRGRGHTEAFF	TGCGCCAGCAGTCCTCGAGGGAGGGGGCACACTGAAGCTTTCTTT
TRBJ1-2	TRBV15	-	-	13	CATTVGRNYGYTF	TGTGCCACCACAGTCGGACGTAACTATGGCTACACCTTC
TRBJ2-3	TRBV30	few	-	13	CAWGAAYTDTQYF	TGTGCCTGGGGGGCAGCGTACACAGATACGCAGTATTTT
TRBJ2-5	TRBV25-1	-	TRBD1	14	CASEGGTGWETQYF	TGTGCCAGCGAAGGAGGGACAGGGTGGGAGACCCAGTACTTC
TRBJ2-5	TRBV29-1	-	-	11	CSVDYAETQYF	TGCAGCGTTGATTACGCGGAGACCCAGTACTTC
TRBJ1-5	TRBV19	-	TRBD1	15	CASSLTGIGNQPQHF	TGTGCCAGTAGCCTGACAGGGATTGGGAATCAGCCCCAGCATTTT
TRBJ2-2	TRBV7-8	few	TRBD2	16	CASSLARGGSTGELFF	TGTGCCAGCAGCTTAGCCCGGGGGGGAAGCACCGGGGAGCTGTTTTTT
TRBJ2-5	TRBV25-1	-	-	13	CASSEFGPETQYF	TGTGCCAGCAGTGAATTTGGGCCAGAGACCCAGTACTTC
TRBJ2-3	TRBV30	-	-	13	CAWKRSGPDTQYF	TGTGCCTGGAAAAGGTCAGGGCCAGATACGCAGTATTTT